This TCR beta chain derives from a study of CD8 T cells in ankylosing spondylitis. MiXCR was run by TCRdb on the 5' RACE reads, yielding one entry per CDR3 protein. Among about 390,000 distinct CDR3 sequences listed, 20% to 25% were seen once. Germline V lookup: CDR1 MNHEY, CDR2 SMNVEV (reference sequence). V gave up 3 bases and J gave up 4 bases, with 9 bases separating them. The CDR3 is made up of 13 amino acids. The table lists this clonotype with many counts. Its antigen remains unknown. Findings and limits, study-wide: Reports of some motif variants in reactive arthritis synovial fluid and blood predate this one. Characteristic, it appeared, of ankylosing spondylitis blood was a TCR beta motif of eight highly homologous variants.

The sample consisted of blood, either unsorted or a sorted T cell fraction (not recorded which). The chain carries TRBV27 and TRBJ1-2; D is possibly TRBD1 (5 bases). The source of this sequence is a male donor with ankylosing spondylitis. The CDR3 protein is CASSFTGGYGYTF. CDR3 nucleotide sequence: TGTGCCAGCAGTTTCACGGGGGGCTATGGCTACACCTTC.